This is a list of T cell receptor beta chains from one sample in a study of T-cell reconstitution after alpha-beta-depleted transplantation in children. TCRdb itself ran the PCR reads through MiXCR, one entry per CDR3 protein. This table has hundreds of thousands of distinct CDR3 sequences, under 9.5% appearing once. The source was PBMCs, mostly from graft donor cells, collected 180 days after TCRalphabeta/CD19-depleted stem cell transplant. Every receptor here comes from a male patient younger than 18 who had a stem cell transplant for acute lymphoblastic leukemia, so the T cells may come from the graft donor. CDR3s include the opening cysteine and the closing phenylalanine or tryptophan. Fields, in order: D gene, V gene, J gene, CDR3 protein. A D gene is named only where the DNA matches it firmly.

D: -
V: TRBV12-3/TRBV12-4
J: TRBJ2-3
CDR3: CASSFPPGDTQYF

D: -
V: TRBV20-1
J: TRBJ2-1
CDR3: CSASKGGGNEQFF

D: -
V: TRBV6-1
J: TRBJ2-7
CDR3: CATSSRGVWYEQYF

D: TRBD2
V: TRBV12-3/TRBV12-4
J: TRBJ2-1
CDR3: CASSLAGGPYNEQFF

D: TRBD2
V: TRBV4-1
J: TRBJ2-1
CDR3: CASSRAALRLAGNGDEQFF

D: -
V: TRBV12-3/TRBV12-4
J: TRBJ2-5
CDR3: CASSLRQGRPQETQYF

D: TRBD2
V: TRBV20-1
J: TRBJ2-2
CDR3: CSAQRGGTNTGELFF

D: TRBD2
V: TRBV20-1
J: TRBJ2-5
CDR3: CSAAPLAGVQETQYF

D: -
V: TRBV20-1
J: TRBJ2-7
CDR3: CSARDSKGTYEQYF

D: -
V: TRBV29-1
J: TRBJ2-7
CDR3: CSVSPGDEQYF

D: TRBD2
V: TRBV5-1
J: TRBJ2-1
CDR3: CASRGLAGHNEQFF

D: TRBD1
V: TRBV29-1
J: TRBJ2-7
CDR3: CSAATGDSYEQYF

D: TRBD1
V: TRBV18
J: TRBJ2-2
CDR3: CASSPKGQSHTGELFF

D: -
V: TRBV19
J: TRBJ2-6
CDR3: CASKRPFSGANVLTF

D: TRBD2
V: TRBV20-1
J: TRBJ2-3
CDR3: CSARAPGLRTDTQYF

D: TRBD1
V: TRBV14
J: TRBJ2-7
CDR3: CASSQLYPGQTPYEQYF

D: -
V: TRBV28
J: TRBJ2-6
CDR3: CASSYDRLVANVLTF

D: -
V: TRBV6-6
J: TRBJ2-7
CDR3: CASSRRGEQYF

D: -
V: TRBV29-1
J: TRBJ2-7
CDR3: CSVLADTYEQYF

D: TRBD1
V: TRBV9
J: TRBJ1-2
CDR3: CASSPRTGGNYGYTF

D: -
V: TRBV7-3
J: TRBJ2-2
CDR3: CASSLGAGVDTGELFF

D: -
V: TRBV7-6
J: TRBJ2-2
CDR3: CASSHRNTGELFF

D: TRBD1
V: TRBV3-1
J: TRBJ2-3
CDR3: CASSQWGQVTDTQYF

D: -
V: TRBV20-1
J: TRBJ2-5
CDR3: CSAPRRLGTQYF

D: -
V: TRBV5-5
J: TRBJ1-5
CDR3: CASSPPEGQPQHF

D: TRBD2
V: TRBV7-9
J: TRBJ2-7
CDR3: CASTERGVYEQYF

D: TRBD1
V: TRBV18
J: TRBJ2-1
CDR3: CASSPRWTGTLTDNEQFF

D: -
V: TRBV20-1
J: TRBJ2-4
CDR3: CSAREQKNIQYF

D: -
V: TRBV18
J: TRBJ1-1
CDR3: CASSPSQPHTEAFF

D: -
V: TRBV5-1
J: TRBJ1-3
CDR3: CASSLHDGGPGNTIYF

D: -
V: TRBV7-7
J: TRBJ2-5
CDR3: CASSPPTAQETQYF

D: -
V: TRBV6-2/TRBV6-3
J: TRBJ1-2
CDR3: CASSRAPQGNYGYTF

D: -
V: TRBV18
J: TRBJ2-7
CDR3: CASSITQGRYEQYF

D: -
V: TRBV29-1
J: TRBJ1-5
CDR3: CSVATGNPGPQHF

D: -
V: TRBV7-3
J: TRBJ2-1
CDR3: CASSSTGNYNEQFF

D: -
V: TRBV25-1
J: TRBJ2-3
CDR3: CASSVSGAQYF

D: -
V: TRBV28
J: TRBJ2-7
CDR3: CATLGHEQYF

D: -
V: TRBV29-1
J: TRBJ2-5
CDR3: CSGAANQETQYF

D: -
V: TRBV3-1
J: TRBJ1-2
CDR3: CASSRRDTYGYTF

D: -
V: TRBV7-3
J: TRBJ2-2
CDR3: CASSSTRTGELFF

D: TRBD2
V: TRBV12-3/TRBV12-4
J: TRBJ2-1
CDR3: CASSSLGGGRGYEQFF

D: TRBD2
V: TRBV20-1
J: TRBJ2-2
CDR3: CSAPLAGGTGELFF

D: -
V: TRBV10-3
J: TRBJ2-3
CDR3: CAISEGRDTQYF

D: -
V: TRBV19
J: TRBJ2-2
CDR3: CASSIDPTGELFF

D: TRBD2
V: TRBV5-1
J: TRBJ2-3
CDR3: CASSSVSGLAGGAYTQYF

D: -
V: TRBV7-9
J: TRBJ1-5
CDR3: CASSPLELGNNQPQHF

D: TRBD2
V: TRBV28
J: TRBJ2-7
CDR3: CASRGTSGRALGYEQYF

D: -
V: TRBV19
J: TRBJ1-1
CDR3: CASSADGYTEAFF

D: TRBD1
V: TRBV12-3/TRBV12-4
J: TRBJ1-5
CDR3: CASSSQGKNQPQHF

D: -
V: TRBV27
J: TRBJ2-7
CDR3: CASSFRSQATYEQYF

D: -
V: TRBV4-2
J: TRBJ2-7
CDR3: CASSQDRSYEQYF

D: TRBD1
V: TRBV12-3/TRBV12-4
J: TRBJ2-7
CDR3: CASSFWGGTGTHEQYF

D: TRBD2
V: TRBV7-9
J: TRBJ2-5
CDR3: CASSLASGNKGTQYF